This TCR beta chain was obtained from a study of Ad26.COV2.S vaccination and SARS-CoV-2 variants. This table comes from immunoSEQ multiplex PCR, and its TCRdb copy is limited to in-frame clones, with some not included. The sample holds under 600,000 clones, 70% to 90% seen once. Only one count was recorded for this clone. Treatment reported: roughly 19 received Ad26.COV2.S at low or high dose, single or two shots; roughly five received placebo; per-sample allocation not given. At day 63 after the first vaccine or placebo injection, samples were drawn. Germline CDR1 reads LGHDT; CDR2 reads YNNKEL (reference sequence). Between the trimmed V and J ends, which lost 4 bases and 1 base, there was a span of 11 bases. This CDR3 is 14 amino acids long.

The source of this sequence is a person between 18 and 65 years old who received the Ad26.COV2.S COVID-19 vaccine or a placebo. The input for sequencing was peripheral blood, taken in a trial of Ad26.COV2.S vaccine versus placebo. This chain links TRBV3-1 (or the pseudogene TRBV3-2) with TRBJ2-7; tentatively, D is TRBD1 (5 bases). The CDR3 DNA follows: TGTGCCAGCAGCCGTCAGGGCAAGTCCTACGAGCAGTACTTC. The encoded protein is CASSRQGKSYEQYF.